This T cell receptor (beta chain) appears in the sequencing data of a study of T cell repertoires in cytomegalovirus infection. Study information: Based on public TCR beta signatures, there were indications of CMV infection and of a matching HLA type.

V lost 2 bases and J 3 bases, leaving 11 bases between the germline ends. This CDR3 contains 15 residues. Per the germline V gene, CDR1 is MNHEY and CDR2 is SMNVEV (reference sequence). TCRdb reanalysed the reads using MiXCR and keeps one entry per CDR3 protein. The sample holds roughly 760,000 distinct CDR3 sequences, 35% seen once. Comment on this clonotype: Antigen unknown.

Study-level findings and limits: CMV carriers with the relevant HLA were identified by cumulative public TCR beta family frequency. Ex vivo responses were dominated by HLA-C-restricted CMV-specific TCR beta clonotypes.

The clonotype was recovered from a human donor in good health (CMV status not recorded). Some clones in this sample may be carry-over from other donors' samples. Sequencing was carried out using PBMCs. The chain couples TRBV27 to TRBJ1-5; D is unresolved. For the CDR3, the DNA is TGTGCCAGCAGTTTAGGTAGGGCACACAATCAGCCCCAGCATTTT. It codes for CASSLGRAHNQPQHF.